This T cell receptor beta chain was identified during a study of blood T cell repertoires in COVID-19 (TCRdb year 2020). Looking at the study overall: Samples from collaborators originated in the United States, Italy and Spain and spanned both the acute and convalescent phases of COVID-19. Sample metadata almost always included a de-identified subject ID, COVID-19 status, age in years and sex. A freely available public database, intended as a resource for researchers studying the immune response to SARS-CoV-2, is where the repertoires were released. HLA class I and class II types, where available, came from metadata supplied by the sample provider rather than from assay-based typing. Subjects who had been exposed to COVID-19, were actively infected with it, or had recovered from it provided the deeply sampled blood TCRbeta repertoires that made up the dataset. The prospective study material was composed of cDNA or gDNA derived from T cells, B-cell-depleted T cells, or PBMCs. Samples came from the ongoing ImmuneRACE study (first 160 participants) plus 1,254 subjects from 6 global collaborators. Results and caveats for the whole study, not just this receptor: The quantity of clinical and demographic metadata differed by source and by participant and was supplied without curation.

At the junction V is shortened by 5 bases and J by 4 bases; bases outside the gene matches: 7. For CDR1 and CDR2, the germline V gene lists SGHNT and YENEEA. The CDR3 spans 14 residues, from the cysteine through the phenylalanine. Only the CDR3 DNA stays, 42 bases, in frame from base 1. TCRbeta CDR3 regions were amplified from genomic DNA by means of the immunoSEQ Assay, a bias-controlled multiplex PCR. The authors processed their data as follows. The number of nucleated cells in each sample was estimated by amplification of reference gene primers within the assay. To quantify the absolute abundance of each unique TCRbeta CDR3 rearrangement, sequence reads were collapsed and filtered. For each sample, productive Simpson clonality was calculated as the square root of Simpson's diversity index across productive rearrangements. TCRdb took over this immuneACCESS table, retaining in-frame rearrangements with V and J assigned. Such tables are incomplete; in checked studies, under half of the missing clones stem from an unresolved V gene, and the remainder is unexplained. The DNA gave D and trimming, while V, J and clone size come from that table. In all, the sample holds about 150,000 clones, and over 70% of those were seen once. About 0.58% of the sample goes to the ten largest clones.

Collaborating institutions collected whole blood in K2EDTA tubes following their own protocols. For TCRbeta analysis, collaborator samples were shipped as frozen whole blood, as isolated PBMCs, or as DNA extracted from either sample type. This clone was seen a single time. Its binding antigen is unknown. Base qualities are not recorded, but no much larger clone differs from it by a single base. The specimen sequenced was peripheral blood. The chain joins TRBV11-3 to TRBJ2-7; TRBD1 matches 8 bases in the middle. This clonotype originated in a man in his 60s with acute or convalescent COVID-19. At the DNA level, the sequence is TGTGCCAGCAGCGCAGAAGGACAGGGTTACGAGCAGTACTTC. Its translation is CASSAEGQGYEQYF. The variable domain in full, with residues beyond the CDR3 obtained from the reference TRBV11-3 and TRBJ2-7 genes, is EAGVVQSPRYKIIEKKQPVAFWCNPISGHNTLYWYLQNLGQGPELLIRYENEEAVDDSQLPKDRFSAERLKGVDSTLKIQPAELGDSAVYLCASSAEGQGYEQYFGPGTRLTVT.